These 25 T cell receptor beta chains were all obtained from the same sample, sequenced in a study of tissue T cells after allogeneic stem cell transplantation. The table came from immunoSEQ multiplex PCR; TCRdb's copy has only in-frame clones and leaves some out. This sample yields under 30,000 clones, of which about 70% are seen a single time; around 7.2% belongs to the top ten. The material was tissue from the ileum, obtained at autopsy. Receptor source: a female donor over 55 with lung cancer.

The chain is built from TRBV5-4 and TRBJ2-5; possible D gene TRBD1, 6 bases. Per the germline V gene, CDR1 is SGHNT and CDR2 is YYREEE (reference sequence). Trimming stripped 2 bases from V and 5 bases from J, with 13 bases between. The CDR3 covers 14 residues. The CDR3 loop is CASSFTGSRETQYF. CDR3 nucleotide sequence: TGTGCCAGCAGCTTCACAGGGTCACGGGAGACCCAGTACTTC.

CDR3 in DNA: TGTGCCAGCAGCCAACTAGCAGGAGATACGCAGTATTTT. This translates into CASSQLAGDTQYF. V usage is TRBV3-1 (or the pseudogene TRBV3-2) and J usage is TRBJ2-3, with D tentatively TRBD2 (5 bases). This CDR3 comprises 13 residues. The V gene's germline CDR1 is LGHDT and CDR2 YNNKEL (reference sequence). V lost 2 bases and J lost 5, with 8 bases in between.

The J gene is TRBJ2-1, the V gene TRBV7-6, with D possibly being TRBD1 (6 bases). Deletions cut 1 base from V and 8 bases from J, with 15 bases between. Per germline, CDR1 SGHVS and CDR2 FNYEAQ. The CDR3 has 15 residues. The CDR3 region has the DNA TGTGCCAGCAGCTTAGGCAGGGGATGGCGGCATGAGCAGTTCTTC. Residues: CASSLGRGWRHEQFF.

This clone is deemed medium-sized (0.01 to 0.1%). The rearrangement joins TRBV12-3 or TRBV12-4 to TRBJ2-3; D is unclear. The ends were cut back, 1 base at V and 1 base at J, with 0 bases in the middle. The CDR3 extends over 12 amino acids. DNA of the CDR3: TGTGCCAGCAGTTTAGGCACAGATACGCAGTATTTT. Translated: CASSLGTDTQYF.

The genes are TRBV4-2 and TRBJ1-6; D gene ambiguous. Trimming stripped 0 bases from V and 4 bases from J, with 13 bases between. This CDR3 spans 17 amino acids. The germline CDR1 and CDR2 sequences are LGHNA and YNFKEQ. CDR3 region: CASSQDPGDNYNSPLHF. CDR3 nucleotides: TGTGCCAGCAGCCAAGATCCAGGCGACAATTATAATTCACCCCTCCACTTT.

The chain uses TRBV6-2 or TRBV6-3 and TRBJ1-2, with D possibly being TRBD1 (6 bases). V was trimmed by 6 bases and J by 4 bases, leaving 12 bases between them. CDR1 is MNHEY, CDR2 SVGEGT, per germline. The CDR3 has 13 amino acids. The CDR3 spells CASRPTGSYGYTF. The CDR3 coding sequence is TGTGCCAGCAGGCCTACAGGGAGCTATGGCTACACCTTC.

This clone came up a few times. The chain recombines TRBV6-1 with TRBJ2-1; TRBD1 is a possible D gene (6 bases). The CDR3 is made up of 14 amino acids. Deletions cut 7 bases from V and 4 bases from J, with 14 bases between. CDR1 is MNHNS, CDR2 SASEGT, per germline. CDR3 sequence reads: CASNTGLGYNEQFF. CDR3 sequence (DNA): TGTGCCAGCAACACAGGGTTGGGGTACAATGAGCAGTTCTTC.

This chain connects TRBV7-2 to TRBJ1-1; D is undetermined. This CDR3 is built from 13 residues. Trimming removed 2 bases from V and 3 bases from J, with 7 bases in between. Per the germline V gene, CDR1 is SGHTA and CDR2 is FQGNSA. The CDR3 bases are TGTGCCAGCAGCTTATCGCAATACACTGAAGCTTTCTTT. This encodes CASSLSQYTEAFF.

This chain joins TRBV9 and TRBJ2-3; 8 nucleotides line up with TRBD1. Germline CDR1 and CDR2: SGDLS and YYNGEE. This CDR3 is 16 amino acids long. The J segment lost 3 bases and the V segment lost 0 bases, leaving 6 bases of the junction unmatched. In DNA form, the CDR3 reads TGTGCCAGCAGCGTAGTGGGCAGGGGGCTGACAGATACGCAGTATTTT. Amino acids: CASSVVGRGLTDTQYF. The whole variable domain, filled in from reference TRBV9 and TRBJ2-3, reads DSGVTQTPKHLITATGQRVTLRCSPRSGDLSVYWYQQSLDQGLQFLIQYYNGEERAKGNILERFSAQQFPDLHSELNLSSLELGDSALYFCASSVVGRGLTDTQYFGPGTRLTVL.

This clone has only a few counts. The chain is built from TRBV5-1 and TRBJ2-4; 16 bases fit TRBD2. The germline CDR1 and CDR2 sequences are SGHRS and YFSETQ. The CDR3 totals 19 residues. V lost 4 bases, J lost 3 bases, and 10 bases stayed unmatched. CDR3 loop: CASSPNPGLAGGDKNIQYF. The CDR3 DNA is TGCGCCAGCAGCCCGAACCCGGGACTAGCGGGAGGGGACAAAAACATTCAGTACTTC.

This clone was seen a handful of times. The V gene is TRBV18, the J gene TRBJ2-2; unclear D gene. The ends were cut back, 1 base at V and 6 bases at J, with 9 bases in the middle. This CDR3 is 14 amino acids long. Germline CDR1 reads KGHSH; CDR2 reads LQKENI. CDR3 DNA sequence: TGTGCCAGCTCACCACAAACAGAGGCCGGGGAGCTGTTTTTT. Translating gives CASSPQTEAGELFF.

The gene calls are TRBV19 and TRBJ1-5; 7 bases match TRBD1. The V segment lost 2 bases and the J segment 5 bases; nucleotides outside the gene matches: 6. The germline gives CDR1 LNHDA, CDR2 SQIVND (reference sequence). The CDR3 is 15 residues long. The CDR3 sequence: CASSIKRGGHQPQHF. CDR3 coding DNA: TGTGCCAGTAGTATAAAGAGAGGGGGCCATCAGCCCCAGCATTTT.

V usage is TRBV5-1 and J usage is TRBJ2-7, with TRBD2 matching 14 bases. The CDR3 is made up of 17 amino acids. Germline V gives CDR1 SGHRS, CDR2 YFSETQ. The junction had 7 bases not matched to a gene; V was cut back by 3 bases and J by 2 bases. CDR3 sequence: CASSYGLAGGAAYEQYF. The CDR3 bases are TGCGCCAGCAGCTACGGACTAGCGGGGGGCGCCGCCTACGAGCAGTACTTC. The full variable domain, its missing parts supplied by reference TRBV5-1 and TRBJ2-7, is KAGVTQTPRYLIKTRGQQVTLSCSPISGHRSVSWYQQTPGQGLQFLFEYFSETQRNKGNFPGRFSGRQFSNSRSEMNVSTLELGDSALYLCASSYGLAGGAAYEQYFGPGTRLTVT.

The rearrangement links TRBV7-2 to TRBJ2-5; 11 bases fit TRBD2. CDR1 and CDR2 from the germline V gene are SGHTA and FQGNSA. V lost 3 bases and J lost 4; bases outside the gene matches: 10. This CDR3 comprises 17 residues. CDR3 sequence reads: CASSLQASGGPGETQYF. As DNA, the CDR3 is TGTGCCAGCAGCTTGCAGGCTAGCGGGGGGCCCGGAGAGACCCAGTACTTC. The full variable domain, completed using reference TRBV7-2 and TRBJ2-5, is GAGVSQSPSNKVTEKGKDVELRCDPISGHTALYWYRQSLGQGLEFLIYFQGNSAPDKSGLPSDRFSAERTGGSVSTLTIQRTQQEDSAVYLCASSLQASGGPGETQYFGPGTRLLVL.

This chain uses TRBV5-1 with TRBJ1-1; 7 bases fit TRBD1. Germline V gene data show CDR1 as SGHRS and CDR2 as YFSETQ. V trimming: 2 bases; J trimming: 1 base; junction bases outside the gene matches: 8. The CDR3 totals 16 residues. Here the CDR3 DNA reads TGCGCCAGCAGCTTCTCCCGACAGGGTAGGAACACTGAAGCTTTCTTT. Residues: CASSFSRQGRNTEAFF.

This clone was seen a few times. This chain joins TRBV7-2 and TRBJ1-4; TRBD1 matches at 7 bases. V was pared by 5 bases and J by 10 bases, with 13 bases of the junction left unmatched. CDR1 and CDR2 from the germline V gene are SGHTA and FQGNSA. CDR3 length: 15 residues. For the CDR3, the DNA is TGTGCCAGCAGCCCTATGGTAGGGGGCGTGCGAAAACTGTTTTTT. This sequence encodes CASSPMVGGVRKLFF.

This chain connects TRBV7-3 to TRBJ2-5; 9 nucleotides match TRBD2. J gave up 2 bases and V 1 base, and 5 bases lay outside the gene matches. CDR1 and CDR2 from the germline V gene are SGHTA and FQGTGA. CDR3 length: 16 residues. The CDR3: CASSLNAAGGQETQYF. Here the CDR3 DNA reads TGTGCCAGCAGCTTAAATGCAGCGGGGGGACAAGAGACCCAGTACTTC.

This clone was seen just once. V is TRBV2 and J is TRBJ1-2, with D possibly matching TRBD1 (6 bases). V was clipped by 10 bases and J by 3 bases, with 15 bases between them. Germline CDR1 and CDR2: SNHLY and FYNNEI. The length of the CDR3 is 13 residues. CDR3 DNA sequence: TGTGCCACCGGACAGAGGGGATACTATGGCTACACCTTC. Protein product: CATGQRGYYGYTF. Drawing the rest from reference TRBV2 and TRBJ1-2, the complete variable domain is EPEVTQTPSHQVTQMGQEVILRCVPISNHLYFYWYRQILGQKVEFLVSFYNNEISEKSEIFDDQFSVERPDGSNFTLKIRSTKLEDSAMYFCATGQRGYYGYTFGSGTRLTVV.

This clone appeared a single time. The chain couples TRBV4-2 to TRBJ2-3, with 7 positions matching TRBD2. V dropped 0 bases and J dropped 1; count of bases not matched to a gene: 10. The CDR3 contains 18 residues. Germline lookup yields CDR1 LGHNA and CDR2 YNFKEQ. The CDR3 DNA sequence: TGTGCCAGCAGCCAAGATCCCGGCGGGAGCGCTGGCACAGATACGCAGTATTTT. Its protein product is CASSQDPGGSAGTDTQYF.

The chain recombines TRBV4-1 with TRBJ2-5; 7 bases match TRBD1. Germline V gene data show CDR1 as MGHRA and CDR2 as YSYEKL. Trimming took 2 bases from V and 5 from J; bases not matched to a gene: 5. This CDR3 spans 14 amino acids. In DNA form, the CDR3 reads TGCGCCAGCAGCCAAATGGCCAGGGGGGAGACCCAGTACTTC. It yields the protein CASSQMARGETQYF.

V usage is TRBV19 and J usage is TRBJ1-2; 9 bases map to TRBD1. Germline CDR1 reads LNHDA; CDR2 reads SQIVND (reference sequence). This CDR3 contains 17 residues. V trimming: 7 bases; J trimming: 7 bases; junction bases outside the gene matches: 19. CDR3 region: CASTPSRTGGLAGGYTF. The CDR3, as DNA: TGTGCCAGTACCCCAAGTCGTACAGGGGGCTTAGCTGGTGGCTACACCTTC. Full variable domain (outside the CDR3, taken from reference TRBV19 and TRBJ1-2): DGGITQSPKYLFRKEGQNVTLSCEQNLNHDAMYWYRQDPGQGLRLIYYSQIVNDFQKGDIAEGYSVSREKKESFPLTVTSAQKNPTAFYLCASTPSRTGGLAGGYTFGSGTRLTVV.

The rearrangement joins TRBV12-3 or TRBV12-4 to TRBJ2-5; D is unclear. CDR3 length equals 13 residues. Trimming left V 3 bases short and J 0 bases short, with 5 bases between. The CDR3 DNA is TGTGCCAGCAGTTTGGGGAACCAAGAGACCCAGTACTTC. This translates into CASSLGNQETQYF.

The CDR3 loop reads CASSYRLTSRGEKLFF. The CDR3 DNA reads as TGTGCCAGCAGTTACCGACTAACCTCCCGGGGTGAAAAACTGTTTTTT. The genes are TRBV6-5 and TRBJ1-4; D uncertain. V dropped 2 bases and J dropped 7 bases, with 17 bases sitting between them. Per germline, CDR1 MNHEY and CDR2 SVGAGI. The CDR3 spans 16 residues.

This chain joins TRBV27 and TRBJ2-7; the match to TRBD1 covers 7 bases. This CDR3 is 16 amino acids long. V lost 8 bases to trimming and J lost 1 base; unmatched junction nucleotides: 14. CDR1 and CDR2 (germline): MNHEY, SMNVEV (reference sequence). The DNA of the CDR3 is TGTGCCAGCCGACCACCTTCCGGGACAGCATCCTACGAGCAGTACTTC. Translating it yields CASRPPSGTASYEQYF.

The chain combines TRBV7-9 with TRBJ2-5, with D unresolved. The CDR3 is made up of 15 amino acids. Germline V gene sequence: CDR1 SEHNR, CDR2 FQNEAQ (reference sequence). Trimming cost V 4 bases and J 1 base, with 13 bases left between them. CDR3 amino acids: CASSSYGWAQETQYF. In DNA form, the CDR3 reads TGTGCCAGCAGCTCATACGGTTGGGCCCAAGAGACCCAGTACTTC.